Below, 32 T cell receptor beta chains from the same sample are listed, as sequenced in a study of blood T cell repertoires in COVID-19 (dated by TCRdb to the early 2020s). Libraries were constructed by the immunoSEQ multiplex PCR assay. TCRdb holds this immuneACCESS table with in-frame rearrangements only. Some clones are missing; in checked studies, unresolved V genes explain under half, and the rest has no known cause. Counted in this sample were approximately 91,000 clones; 80% of them appeared once. Under 20% of the sample is taken by the ten largest. The sample taken for sequencing was peripheral blood. These receptors all stem from a human donor in a cohort sampled during active COVID-19.

This chain connects TRBV6-5 to TRBJ1-5; D is unresolved. With 10 bases removed from V and 8 bases from J, the gap between germline ends came to 12 bases. The germline V gene encodes CDR1 MNHEY and CDR2 SVGAGI. The CDR3 is 11 residues long. CDR3 in DNA: TGTGCCACGGGGAGGGCCGAGCCCCAGCATTTT. This gives the protein CATGRAEPQHF.

This sequence joins TRBV7-2 and TRBJ1-2; D not certain. The germline gives CDR1 SGHTA, CDR2 FQGNSA. V dropped 5 bases and J dropped 1 base, with 8 bases sitting between them. The CDR3 has 13 amino acids. The CDR3 DNA is TGTGCCAGCAGCGTCGAGGTTAACTATGGCTACACCTTC. Its protein is CASSVEVNYGYTF.

V and J are TRBV30 and TRBJ2-2; D call uncertain. Looked up from germline, CDR1 is GTSNPN and CDR2 is SVGIG (reference sequence). The CDR3 length is 13 residues. V gave up 2 bases and J gave up 7 bases, with 11 bases separating them. The CDR3 region has the DNA TGTGCCTGGAGTCCGAGAGCCCACGGGGAGCTGTTTTTT. Protein: CAWSPRAHGELFF.

V usage is TRBV3-1 (or the pseudogene TRBV3-2) and J usage is TRBJ1-1; D is unresolved. The germline V gene has CDR1 LGHDT and CDR2 YNNKEL (reference sequence). Trimming took off 1 base at V and 1 base at J, with 7 bases between the two ends. This CDR3 is built from 14 residues. This chain's CDR3 is CASSQAPRNTEAFF. The CDR3 coding sequence is TGTGCCAGCAGCCAAGCCCCTAGGAACACTGAAGCTTTCTTT.

V is TRBV5-1 and J is TRBJ2-1; perhaps TRBD1 as D (7 bases). CDR1 and CDR2 (germline): SGHRS, YFSETQ. The CDR3 totals 19 residues. Trimming took off 4 bases at V and 4 bases at J, with 27 bases between the two ends. Here the CDR3 reads CASSTTSLAQGRLYNEQFF. The CDR3 DNA sequence: TGCGCCAGCAGCACAACATCACTGGCACAGGGGAGGCTTTACAATGAGCAGTTCTTC.

V usage is TRBV5-1 and J usage is TRBJ2-5; TRBD1 might be the D (5 bases). CDR1 and CDR2 from the germline V gene are SGHRS and YFSETQ. The CDR3 has 13 residues. V was trimmed by 0 bases and J by 9 bases, leaving 12 bases between them. The CDR3 DNA is TGCGCCAGCAGCTTGGGTTATGGGGCGGCCCAGTACTTC. This codes for CASSLGYGAAQYF.

This clone appeared many times. V is TRBV10-1 and J is TRBJ1-1; maybe TRBD1 (5 bases). V was trimmed by 2 bases and J by 6 bases, leaving 10 bases between them. CDR1 WNHNN and CDR2 SYGVQD come from the germline V gene (reference sequence). CDR3 length: 13 amino acids. The CDR3 coding sequence is TGCGCCAGCAGTGAGGTAACAGGCGCTGAAGCTTTCTTT. This sequence encodes CASSEVTGAEAFF.

CDR3 region: CASSSSGQRALYEQYF. CDR3 nucleotides: TGTGCCAGCAGCTCAAGCGGACAGAGGGCTTTATACGAGCAGTACTTC. The V and J genes are TRBV11-2 and TRBJ2-7; TRBD1 might be the D (6 bases). The CDR3 runs to 16 residues. Per the germline V gene, CDR1 is SGHAT and CDR2 is FQNNGV. Between the trimmed V and J ends, which lost 4 bases and 4 bases, there was a span of 20 bases.

The CDR3 protein is CASSESGRYYEQYF. CDR3 sequence (DNA): TGTGCCAGCAGTGAAAGCGGGAGGTACTACGAGCAGTACTTC. This sequence joins TRBV6-1 and TRBJ2-7, with 9 bases fitting TRBD2. The trim removed 2 bases at V and 3 bases at J, leaving 2 bases unmatched. This CDR3 has 14 residues. Germline V gene data show CDR1 as MNHNS and CDR2 as SASEGT.

V usage is TRBV2 and J usage is TRBJ1-5; D not resolved. The V and J ends lost 4 bases and 2 bases respectively, with 6 bases between them. Germline V gene lookup returns CDR1 SNHLY and CDR2 FYNNEI. CDR3 length: 13 amino acids. CDR3 region: CASSGERNQPQHF. Here the CDR3 DNA reads TGTGCCAGCAGTGGGGAGCGCAATCAGCCCCAGCATTTT.

The gene calls are TRBV3-1 (or the pseudogene TRBV3-2) and TRBJ2-7; TRBD2 aligns across 10 bases. Germline loops: CDR1 LGHDT, CDR2 YNNKEL (reference sequence). V was clipped by 1 base and J by 2 bases; unmatched bases: 5. The CDR3 totals 16 residues. The CDR3 reads CASSQALAGATYEQYF. Here the CDR3 DNA reads TGTGCCAGCAGCCAAGCGCTAGCGGGAGCCACCTACGAGCAGTACTTC.

The chain has TRBV28 and TRBJ2-1; maybe TRBD1 (6 bases). V gave up 5 bases and J gave up 9 bases, with 14 bases separating them. Germline assignment: CDR1 MDHEN and CDR2 SYDVKM. The CDR3 consists of 13 residues. CDR3 coding DNA: TGTGCCAGCAGTAGAACAGGGTCGGGTGAGCAGTTCTTC. Protein product: CASSRTGSGEQFF. The full variable domain, completed using reference TRBV28 and TRBJ2-1, is DVKVTQSSRYLVKRTGEKVFLECVQDMDHENMFWYRQDPGLGLRLIYFSYDVKMKEKGDIPEGYSVSREKKERFSLILESASTNQTSMYLCASSRTGSGEQFFGPGTRLTVL.

The gene calls are TRBV20-1 and TRBJ2-3; weak D call: TRBD1 (5 bases). The germline V gene has CDR1 DFQATT and CDR2 SNEGSKA (reference sequence). The CDR3 loop spans 11 amino acids. With 2 bases removed from V and 11 bases from J, the gap between germline ends came to 11 bases. The CDR3 sequence is CSARRERGQYF. Here the CDR3 DNA reads TGCAGTGCTAGACGCGAAAGGGGGCAGTATTTT.

V gene TRBV6-5 combines with J gene TRBJ1-1; TRBD1 is a possible D gene (5 bases). Germline V gene sequence: CDR1 MNHEY, CDR2 SVGAGI. The CDR3 loop spans 13 amino acids. V lost 8 bases and J lost 0, with 10 bases in between. CDR3 bases: TGTGCCAGCGGGGCAGGGCTGAACACTGAAGCTTTCTTT. This encodes CASGAGLNTEAFF.

This clone was found a few times. The CDR3 loop is CASSSAGTGNQPQHF. CDR3 DNA: TGTGCCAGCAGTTCGGCCGGGACAGGGAATCAGCCCCAGCATTTT. This chain links TRBV28 with TRBJ1-5; TRBD1 agrees at 9 bases. Germline V gene lookup returns CDR1 MDHEN and CDR2 SYDVKM. Trimming took 4 bases from V and 4 from J; bases not matched to a gene: 5. There are 15 residues in the CDR3.

This clone came up once. This chain connects TRBV9 to TRBJ2-3; D may be TRBD2 (6 bases). This CDR3 comprises 15 residues. The V gene lost 2 bases and the J gene lost 0 bases, with 10 bases spanning the gap. The germline V gene has CDR1 SGDLS and CDR2 YYNGEE. CDR3 nucleotides: TGTGCCAGCAGCGTCGGGGGACTCAGCACAGATACGCAGTATTTT. Residues: CASSVGGLSTDTQYF.

The rearrangement links TRBV7-8 to TRBJ2-7, with 9 bases that match TRBD2. Trimming at V came to 1 base and at J to 2 bases, leaving 3 bases not matched to a gene. Germline V gives CDR1 SGHVS, CDR2 FQNEAQ. This CDR3 region has 15 residues. CDR3 bases: TGTGCCAGCAGCTTAGGGGGCGGGAGGGCCTACGAGCAGTACTTC. Translated, it gives CASSLGGGRAYEQYF.

J is TRBJ2-7 and V is TRBV7-7, with 9 bases matching TRBD2. CDR3 length: 16 residues. In germline, CDR1 is SSHAT, CDR2 FNYEAQ (reference sequence). V lost 5 bases, J lost 3 bases, and 11 bases stayed unmatched. CDR3 nucleotide sequence: TGTGCCAGCAGCCCCGGAGATCGAGCGGGAGGCTACGAGCAGTACTTC. Translation: CASSPGDRAGGYEQYF.

This chain uses TRBV6-5 with TRBJ2-5; possible D gene TRBD2, 6 bases. The CDR3 spans 15 residues. Germline V gene data show CDR1 as MNHEY and CDR2 as SVGAGI. The V gene lost 0 bases and the J gene lost 4 bases, with 12 bases spanning the gap. CDR3 region: CASSYSRDGRETQYF. In DNA form, the CDR3 reads TGTGCCAGCAGTTACTCCCGGGACGGGAGAGAGACCCAGTACTTC.

In its sample, this clone was seen once. This sequence joins TRBV29-1 and TRBJ2-7; D unresolved. V was clipped by 1 base and J by 0 bases, with 7 bases between them. This CDR3 spans 13 amino acids. Germline lookup yields CDR1 SQVTM and CDR2 ANQGSEA. The CDR3 spells CSVEVSSSYEQYF. As DNA, the CDR3 is TGCAGCGTTGAAGTATCGAGCTCCTACGAGCAGTACTTC.

This sequence joins TRBV24-1 and TRBJ2-7, with D maybe TRBD2 (6 bases). Germline CDR1 reads KGHDR; CDR2 reads SFDVKD. The CDR3 covers 14 residues. Trimming stripped 7 bases from V and 0 bases from J, with 12 bases between. The CDR3 DNA reads TGTGCCACCAGCCTAGGGAGGAGCTCCTACGAGCAGTACTTC. Its protein product is CATSLGRSSYEQYF.

The J gene is TRBJ2-7, the V gene TRBV12-3 or TRBV12-4; 12 bases map to TRBD1. The CDR3 covers 13 residues. J gave up 7 bases and V 4 bases, and 2 bases lay outside the gene matches. CDR3 sequence reads: CASSWDRGREQYF. The CDR3 coding sequence is TGTGCCAGCAGTTGGGACAGGGGGCGGGAGCAGTACTTC.

The sample holds a few counts of this clone. This chain connects TRBV18 to TRBJ1-2; D is undetermined. V was trimmed by 3 bases and J by 4 bases, leaving 18 bases between them. The length of the CDR3 is 16 residues. Germline V CDR1 and CDR2: KGHSH, LQKENI. CDR3 bases: TGTGCCAGCTCACCTCAGGCACAGTCCTCAGGCTATGGCTACACCTTC. Residues: CASSPQAQSSGYGYTF.

The chain is built from TRBV5-1 and TRBJ1-1, with 7 bases aligning to TRBD1. CDR3 length: 15 residues. Germline CDR1 and CDR2: SGHRS and YFSETQ. Trimming took 4 bases from V and 0 from J; bases not matched to a gene: 6. CDR3 nucleotides: TGCGCCAGCAGCGTATCAGGGGGTTTGAACACTGAAGCTTTCTTT. Translating gives CASSVSGGLNTEAFF.

The genes are TRBV6-1 and TRBJ1-1; D uncertain. The CDR3 is 15 residues long. V was trimmed by 3 bases and J by 4 bases, leaving 15 bases between them. CDR1 and CDR2 (germline): MNHNS, SASEGT. The CDR3 sequence: CASSDKQTTPTEAFF. The CDR3 DNA reads as TGTGCCAGCAGTGACAAACAGACAACGCCCACTGAAGCTTTCTTT.

The rearrangement links TRBV30 to TRBJ2-1; 7 bases are shared with TRBD1. The CDR3 is 16 amino acids. The junction had 7 bases not matched to a gene; V was cut back by 0 bases and J by 2 bases. Per the germline V gene, CDR1 is GTSNPN and CDR2 is SVGIG (reference sequence). The CDR3 DNA follows: TGTGCCTGGAGTGTACTCAGGGACAGTCCCTACAATGAGCAGTTCTTC. The encoded protein is CAWSVLRDSPYNEQFF.

V and J are TRBV20-1 and TRBJ1-2; D gene unclear. Germline CDR1 and CDR2: DFQATT and SNEGSKA (reference sequence). The V end was cut by 6 bases, the J end by 2 bases, with 10 bases between. The CDR3 consists of 12 residues. The CDR3 sequence: CSASQINYGYTF. CDR3 bases: TGCAGTGCCAGTCAGATAAACTATGGCTACACCTTC.

V gene TRBV7-9 combines with J gene TRBJ2-1; 9 nucleotides align to TRBD1. CDR1 is SEHNR and CDR2 is FQNEAQ in the germline V gene (reference sequence). Losses at the gene ends were 6 bases for V and 7 bases for J; bases not matched to a gene: 7. The CDR3 is 14 amino acids. The CDR3 DNA follows: TGTGCCAGCAGGCCGGGACAGGGAGGGAATGAGCAGTTCTTC. Amino acids: CASRPGQGGNEQFF.

This clone was seen a few times. The chain recombines TRBV19 with TRBJ1-3; D ambiguous. V gave up 8 bases and J gave up 7 bases, with 18 bases separating them. The germline V gene encodes CDR1 LNHDA and CDR2 SQIVND (reference sequence). CDR3 size: 14 residues. DNA for the CDR3: TGTGCCAGTGATTCGGGGTCAGTCGGTAACACCATATATTTT. Translating it yields CASDSGSVGNTIYF.

The rearrangement uses TRBV18 and TRBJ1-2, with D maybe TRBD1 (6 bases). This CDR3 contains 15 residues. Germline V gene sequence: CDR1 KGHSH, CDR2 LQKENI. Trimming cost V 3 bases and J 7 bases, with 18 bases left between them. The DNA for the CDR3 is TGTGCCAGCTCACCGGCGACCTCAGGGGCGGCTGGCTACACCTTC. It yields the protein CASSPATSGAAGYTF. Variable domain in full (rest from reference TRBV18 and TRBJ1-2): NAGVMQNPRHLVRRRGQEARLRCSPMKGHSHVYWYRQLPEEGLKFMVYLQKENIIDESGMPKERFSAEFPKEGPSILRIQQVVRGDSAAYFCASSPATSGAAGYTFGSGTRLTVV.

This chain uses TRBV3-1 (or the pseudogene TRBV3-2) with TRBJ2-7, with 16 bases fitting TRBD2. The trim removed 0 bases at V and 4 bases at J, leaving 9 bases unmatched. The germline V gene has CDR1 LGHDT and CDR2 YNNKEL (reference sequence). The CDR3 is 19 amino acids. The DNA for the CDR3 is TGTGCCAGCAGCCAAGAGAAAGCGGGACTAGCGGGAGGGCCTTACGAGCAGTACTTC. Translation gives CASSQEKAGLAGGPYEQYF.

The chain uses TRBV9 and TRBJ2-2; D uncertain. CDR1 SGDLS and CDR2 YYNGEE come from the germline V gene. Deletions cut 7 bases from V and 4 bases from J, with 11 bases between. The CDR3 spans 13 residues. Here the CDR3 DNA reads TGTGCCAGCTCCATGCGAGTCACCGGGGAGCTGTTTTTT. Its protein product is CASSMRVTGELFF. Complete variable domain (other parts from reference TRBV9 and TRBJ2-2): DSGVTQTPKHLITATGQRVTLRCSPRSGDLSVYWYQQSLDQGLQFLIQYYNGEERAKGNILERFSAQQFPDLHSELNLSSLELGDSALYFCASSMRVTGELFFGEGSRLTVL.